Shown below are 28 T cell receptor beta chains from a single sample sequenced in a study of blood T cell repertoires in COVID-19. Generated by immunoSEQ multiplex PCR, the TCRdb table keeps only in-frame clones and is missing some. The profile covers approximately 200,000 clones, with 65% to 90% appearing a single time and less than 4.5% taken by the ten largest. Sequencing input: peripheral blood. These TCRs come from a man aged 50-60 years with acute or convalescent COVID-19.

The chain employs TRBV6-1 and TRBJ2-7; TRBD2 matches 9 bases. Germline V lookup: CDR1 MNHNS, CDR2 SASEGT. J gave up 1 base and V 3 bases, and 10 bases lay outside the gene matches. CDR3 length equals 17 residues. The CDR3 is CASSDAGGGWESYEQYF. Here the CDR3 DNA reads TGTGCCAGCAGTGACGCGGGGGGGGGCTGGGAGTCCTACGAGCAGTACTTC.

The J gene is TRBJ1-5, the V gene TRBV10-3; 8 nucleotides match TRBD1. V lost 10 bases to trimming and J lost 1 base; unmatched junction nucleotides: 6. The CDR3 has 14 residues. Germline V gene sequence: CDR1 ENHRY, CDR2 SYGVKD. CDR3 sequence: CATQTGVSNQPQHF. In nucleotides, the CDR3 is TGTGCCACCCAGACAGGGGTCAGCAATCAGCCCCAGCATTTT.

V and J are TRBV5-1 and TRBJ1-4; 9 nucleotides line up with TRBD1. CDR1 and CDR2 (germline): SGHRS, YFSETQ. V lost 4 bases to trimming and J lost 5 bases; unmatched junction nucleotides: 6. The CDR3 length is 15 residues. The CDR3 coding sequence is TGCGCCAGCAGCGCAACCGGACAGGGGAATGAAAAACTGTTTTTT. Encoded protein: CASSATGQGNEKLFF.

V and J are TRBV10-3 and TRBJ2-7; 7 nucleotides align to TRBD1. Germline V gives CDR1 ENHRY, CDR2 SYGVKD. V shed 2 bases, J shed 2 bases, and the junction held 15 bases outside the gene matches. This CDR3 has 18 residues. CDR3 residues: CAISEPLLGQAAAYEQYF. The CDR3 DNA follows: TGTGCCATCAGTGAGCCACTGCTAGGACAGGCGGCGGCCTACGAGCAGTACTTC.

The genes are TRBV6-2 or TRBV6-3 and TRBJ2-7; 11 nucleotides line up with TRBD2. The germline V gene encodes CDR1 MNHEY and CDR2 SVGEGT. The CDR3 is 14 residues long. J was trimmed by 2 bases and V by 6 bases; bases with no gene match: 3. Here the CDR3 DNA reads TGTGCCAGCAGGCCTAGCGGGGGGCCCTACGAGCAGTACTTC. Amino acid sequence: CASRPSGGPYEQYF.

This clone was detected a few times. The J gene is TRBJ1-1, the V gene TRBV14, with 9 nucleotides matching TRBD1. The germline CDR1 and CDR2 sequences are SGHDN and FVKESK. The CDR3 loop spans 15 amino acids. The V and J ends lost 5 bases and 1 base, in that order; junction bases with no gene match: 5. CDR3 residues: CASSDQGQGNTEAFF. CDR3 bases: TGTGCCAGCAGCGACCAGGGACAGGGGAACACTGAAGCTTTCTTT.

Comments on this clone: A clone one base away is much larger, so this may be a read error. The same CDR3 can be traced to other DNA sequences in this sample. V is TRBV6-4 and J is TRBJ1-2; D not certain. The ends were cut back, 4 bases at V and 2 bases at J, with 5 bases in the middle. Germline V lookup: CDR1 MRHNA, CDR2 SNTAGT. The CDR3 is made up of 12 amino acids. The CDR3 spells CASSAGNYGYTF. DNA for the CDR3: TGTGCCAGCAGTGCCGGGAACTATGGCTACACCTTC.

V is TRBV19 and J is TRBJ2-5, with 8 bases identical to TRBD1. Germline V lookup: CDR1 LNHDA, CDR2 SQIVND (reference sequence). The CDR3 covers 14 residues. The ends lost 5 bases at V and 7 bases at J; junction bases unmatched: 9. The chain's CDR3 is CASSPTGQGVTQYF. The DNA of the CDR3 is TGTGCCAGTAGTCCAACCGGACAGGGAGTGACCCAGTACTTC.

V is TRBV12-3 or TRBV12-4 and J is TRBJ2-7; D might be TRBD2 (5 bases). V was pared by 4 bases and J by 2 bases, with 6 bases between. This CDR3 has 12 residues. Here the CDR3 DNA reads TGTGCCAGCAGTTCCGGGACCTACGAGCAGTACTTC. Protein product: CASSSGTYEQYF.

The gene calls are TRBV19 and TRBJ1-1; possibly TRBD1 for D (5 bases). CDR1 LNHDA and CDR2 SQIVND come from the germline V gene (reference sequence). V lost 7 bases, J lost 4 bases, and 19 bases lay in between. CDR3 size: 15 residues. The CDR3 here is CASTSWIGRGTEAFF. Here the CDR3 DNA reads TGTGCCAGTACCTCATGGATTGGGAGGGGCACTGAAGCTTTCTTT.

The chain carries TRBV18 and TRBJ2-3, with TRBD1 matching over 9 bases. The CDR3 loop spans 15 amino acids. With V trimmed by 3 bases and J by 3 bases, 4 bases remained unmatched. Germline V lookup: CDR1 KGHSH, CDR2 LQKENI. CDR3 sequence: CASSPGQGRTDTQYF. The CDR3 bases are TGTGCCAGCTCACCGGGACAGGGTAGGACAGATACGCAGTATTTT.

The chain has TRBV7-6 and TRBJ1-6, with D possibly matching TRBD1 (6 bases). Germline CDR1 SGHVS, CDR2 FNYEAQ. This CDR3 is 16 amino acids long. Trimming stripped 6 bases from V and 6 bases from J, with 18 bases between. The CDR3 here is CASSSGGESRNSPLHF. In DNA, the CDR3 is TGTGCCAGCAGTTCGGGGGGCGAGTCACGTAATTCACCCCTCCACTTT. Full variable domain (missing parts from reference TRBV7-6 and TRBJ1-6): GAGVSQSPRYKVTKRGQDVALRCDPISGHVSLYWYRQALGQGPEFLTYFNYEAQQDKSGLPNDRFSAERPEGSISTLTIQRTEQRDSAMYRCASSSGGESRNSPLHFGNGTRLTVT.

V is TRBV6-1 and J is TRBJ1-2; 9 bases align to TRBD1. In germline, CDR1 is MNHNS, CDR2 SASEGT. V trimming: 0 bases; J trimming: 4 bases; junction bases outside the gene matches: 6. The CDR3 spans 16 residues. The CDR3 loop reads CASSEAQTGGGYGYTF. In DNA form, the CDR3 reads TGTGCCAGCAGTGAAGCCCAGACAGGGGGTGGCTATGGCTACACCTTC.

This chain connects TRBV5-5 to TRBJ1-2; 7 bases map to TRBD1. V lost 4 bases to trimming and J lost 2 bases; unmatched junction nucleotides: 5. The CDR3 runs to 14 residues. Per the germline V gene, CDR1 is SGHKS and CDR2 is YYEKEE (reference sequence). For the CDR3, the DNA is TGTGCCAGCAGCACTAACAGGGGAAACTATGGCTACACCTTC. Its translation is CASSTNRGNYGYTF.

The chain recombines TRBV27 with TRBJ1-2, with a possible D match to TRBD1 (5 bases). V was cut by 4 bases and J by 4 bases, with 16 bases left in between. The length of the CDR3 is 15 residues. Germline CDR1 MNHEY, CDR2 SMNVEV (reference sequence). The CDR3 nucleotides read TGTGCCAGCAGTTCCCTGGGTGGCGGGACCTATGGCTACACCTTC. As protein: CASSSLGGGTYGYTF.

The sample holds a few counts of this clone. The V and J genes are TRBV9 and TRBJ2-7; D is possibly TRBD2 (6 bases). Germline CDR1 SGDLS, CDR2 YYNGEE. The V and J ends lost 0 bases and 4 bases respectively, with 20 bases between them. The CDR3 extends over 17 amino acids. CDR3 DNA sequence: TGTGCCAGCAGCGTAGCTGAGAGTCTGGGGAGGCTATACGAGCAGTACTTC. Translation: CASSVAESLGRLYEQYF.

This sequence joins TRBV3-1 (or the pseudogene TRBV3-2) and TRBJ2-2; 8 bases match TRBD1. Losses at the gene ends were 3 bases for V and 5 bases for J; bases not matched to a gene: 8. In germline, CDR1 is LGHDT, CDR2 YNNKEL (reference sequence). CDR3 length: 16 amino acids. This CDR3 reads CASSQTTGDVTGELFF. The CDR3 coding sequence is TGTGCCAGCAGCCAGACGACAGGGGATGTAACCGGGGAGCTGTTTTTT.

The chain combines TRBV7-2 with TRBJ1-5, with D maybe TRBD1 (5 bases). Germline-derived CDR1 and CDR2 are SGHTA and FQGNSA. The CDR3 is made up of 18 amino acids. The V end was cut by 4 bases, the J end by 0 bases, with 19 bases between. The CDR3 loop reads CASSSPGAQSHSNQPQHF. In DNA form, the CDR3 reads TGTGCCAGCAGCTCGCCTGGGGCGCAGAGCCATAGCAATCAGCCCCAGCATTTT.

The rearrangement links TRBV5-1 to TRBJ2-2; TRBD2 aligns across 7 bases. Looked up from germline, CDR1 is SGHRS and CDR2 is YFSETQ. The CDR3 runs 15 residues. J was trimmed by 4 bases and V by 1 base; bases with no gene match: 4. The CDR3 region has the DNA TGCGCCAGCAGCTTGAACGGGGGGACCACCGGGGAGCTGTTTTTT. It encodes CASSLNGGTTGELFF.

The chain links TRBV19 to TRBJ1-3; D is perhaps TRBD1 (5 bases). The CDR3 sequence is 14 residues long. Trimming cost V 7 bases and J 1 base, with 11 bases left between them. CDR1 is LNHDA, CDR2 SQIVND, per germline (reference sequence). DNA for the CDR3: TGTGCCAGTATTCAAACAGGTTCTGGAAACACCATATATTTT. Translating gives CASIQTGSGNTIYF.

The chain employs TRBV11-2 and TRBJ2-6, with 11 bases that match TRBD1. Germline values: CDR1 SGHAT, CDR2 FQNNGV. The CDR3 loop spans 19 amino acids. Trimming removed 5 bases from V and 1 base from J; junction bases left unmatched: 10. In nucleotides, the CDR3 is TGTGCCAGCAGCGTGATCCGGGACAGGGGGTGGTCTGGGGCCAACGTCCTGACTTTC. It yields the protein CASSVIRDRGWSGANVLTF.

This clone appeared a single time. The chain employs TRBV5-4 and TRBJ1-2; 12 positions agree with TRBD1. The CDR3 has 15 amino acids. Germline V lookup: CDR1 SGHNT, CDR2 YYREEE (reference sequence). V shed 4 bases, J shed 8 bases, and the junction held 9 bases outside the gene matches. This chain's CDR3 is CASSLIGTGGRGYTF. CDR3 DNA: TGTGCCAGCAGCCTCATCGGGACAGGGGGCCGGGGCTACACCTTC.

The rearrangement joins TRBV6-5 to TRBJ1-2; the match to TRBD1 covers 7 bases. CDR3 length: 13 residues. The V segment lost 8 bases and the J segment 0 bases; nucleotides outside the gene matches: 3. Germline assignment: CDR1 MNHEY and CDR2 SVGAGI. CDR3 bases: TGTGCCAGCCAGGACAGGTCTAACTATGGCTACACCTTC. Translation gives CASQDRSNYGYTF.

For the CDR3, the DNA is TGTGCCAGCAGTCCCCAGGGTCGCGATCAGCCCCAGCATTTT. Translating it yields CASSPQGRDQPQHF. V is TRBV6-5 and J is TRBJ1-5; possibly TRBD1 for D (5 bases). Trimming cost V 5 bases and J 5 bases, with 13 bases left between them. Germline V gene lookup returns CDR1 MNHEY and CDR2 SVGAGI. This CDR3 region has 14 residues.

This clone has just a few counts. The CDR3 region is CASSRDLEGYTF. The CDR3 region has the DNA TGTGCCAGCAGCCGGGACTTGGAGGGCTACACCTTC. The V call is TRBV7-9, the J call TRBJ1-2; possible D gene TRBD1, 5 bases. V was shortened by 5 bases and J by 8 bases, with 12 bases between the two germline ends. The length of the CDR3 is 12 residues. Germline CDR1 is SEHNR and CDR2 is FQNEAQ (reference sequence).

The chain links TRBV28 to TRBJ1-1, with TRBD1 as a possible D gene (5 bases). CDR3 size: 12 residues. CDR1 is MDHEN, CDR2 SYDVKM, per germline. Trimming removed 6 bases from V and 7 bases from J, with 12 bases in between. CDR3 nucleotides: TGTGCCAGCAGAACCCTGGGGGGTGAAGCTTTCTTT. As protein: CASRTLGGEAFF.

This rearrangement joins TRBV6-5 to TRBJ1-5, with 8 bases lining up with TRBD1. This CDR3 contains 13 residues. The V segment lost 10 bases and the J segment 4 bases; nucleotides outside the gene matches: 6. Germline V gene lookup returns CDR1 MNHEY and CDR2 SVGAGI. Written as DNA, the CDR3 is TGTGCCACTCAGGGGGCGGCGAATCAGCCCCAGCATTTT. Protein sequence: CATQGAANQPQHF.

The CDR3: CAIRRTAENTEAFF. As DNA, the CDR3 is TGTGCCATCAGACGGACAGCAGAGAACACTGAAGCTTTCTTT. The chain uses TRBV10-3 and TRBJ1-1; TRBD1 might be the D (6 bases). The germline CDR1 and CDR2 sequences are ENHRY and SYGVKD. Trimming removed 6 bases from V and 1 base from J, with 12 bases in between. The CDR3 runs to 14 residues.